Listed here are 27 T cell receptor beta chains from one sample, sequenced in a study of blood T cell repertoires in COVID-19. The table came from immunoSEQ multiplex PCR; TCRdb's copy has only in-frame clones and leaves some out. The sample gives 380,000 or so clones, approximately 89% of which show up once; 1% to 1.5% is in the top ten. The sequenced sample consisted of PBMCs or T cells enriched from blood (not recorded which). Every receptor here comes from a young man who had recovered from COVID-19.

This chain connects TRBV3-1 (or the pseudogene TRBV3-2) to TRBJ1-1, with D possibly TRBD1 on 5 matching bases. Germline assignment: CDR1 LGHDT and CDR2 YNNKEL (reference sequence). V was trimmed by 0 bases and J by 5 bases, leaving 10 bases between them. The CDR3 runs to 14 residues. The CDR3 DNA reads as TGTGCCAGCAGCCAAGATCTCGGGGGGACTGAAGCTTTCTTT. Amino acids: CASSQDLGGTEAFF.

The chain has TRBV30 and TRBJ2-7; 7 nucleotides align to TRBD2. CDR3 length: 12 amino acids. Germline V gene lookup returns CDR1 GTSNPN and CDR2 SVGIG (reference sequence). V lost 2 bases and J lost 10; bases outside the gene matches: 8. The CDR3 nucleotides read TGTGCCTGGAGTTGGGAGGGCCGGTTTCAGTACTTC. Translation: CAWSWEGRFQYF.

This clone was seen a handful of times. The CDR3 sequence is CASGRQGNTGELFF. The CDR3 nucleotides read TGTGCTAGTGGTCGACAGGGAAACACCGGGGAGCTGTTTTTT. This chain joins TRBV12-5 and TRBJ2-2; 7 bases fit TRBD1. CDR1 LGHNT and CDR2 FRNRAP come from the germline V gene. CDR3 size: 14 residues. V shed 5 bases, J shed 2 bases, and the junction held 2 bases outside the gene matches.

The chain recombines TRBV13 with TRBJ2-1; 9 bases fit TRBD1. Germline-derived CDR1 and CDR2 are PRHDT and FYEKMQ (reference sequence). V lost 7 bases and J lost 4; bases outside the gene matches: 8. CDR3 length equals 15 residues. In nucleotides, the CDR3 is TGTGCCAGCACCTCGGACAGGGGCCCTTACAATGAGCAGTTCTTC. This codes for CASTSDRGPYNEQFF.

This sequence joins TRBV15 and TRBJ2-5; no reliable D call. The CDR3 has 13 residues. Germline values: CDR1 LNHNV, CDR2 YYDKDF (reference sequence). V shed 4 bases and J shed 2 bases, with 8 bases lying between them. CDR3 in amino acids: CATSNKEQETQYF. The CDR3 bases are TGTGCCACCAGCAATAAAGAGCAAGAGACCCAGTACTTC. Variable domain in full (rest from reference TRBV15 and TRBJ2-5): DAMVIQNPRYQVTQFGKPVTLSCSQTLNHNVMYWYQQKSSQAPKLLFHYYDKDFNNEADTPDNFQSRRPNTSFCFLDIRSPGLGDTAMYLCATSNKEQETQYFGPGTRLLVL.

This rearrangement joins TRBV5-1 to TRBJ2-1; tentative D call: TRBD2 (5 bases). The CDR3 consists of 15 residues. Germline values: CDR1 SGHRS, CDR2 YFSETQ. Between the trimmed V and J ends, which lost 0 bases and 6 bases, there was a span of 13 bases. The DNA of the CDR3 is TGCGCCAGCAGCTTGGAGGGTGGGAGCACCAATGAGCAGTTCTTC. It translates to CASSLEGGSTNEQFF.

The genes are TRBV5-4 and TRBJ1-2, with TRBD1 matching 9 bases. The length of the CDR3 is 15 residues. Germline V gives CDR1 SGHNT, CDR2 YYREEE (reference sequence). The V and J ends lost 2 bases and 4 bases, in that order; junction bases with no gene match: 6. CDR3 in amino acids: CASSFGQGSGYGYTF. For the CDR3, the DNA is TGTGCCAGCAGCTTCGGACAGGGGTCGGGCTATGGCTACACCTTC.

This chain uses TRBV4-1 with TRBJ1-2; D unclear. The CDR3 extends over 17 amino acids. Looked up from germline, CDR1 is MGHRA and CDR2 is YSYEKL. Deletions cut 0 bases from V and 0 bases from J, with 14 bases between. The CDR3 here is CASSQDISRGTNYGYTF. The CDR3 DNA reads as TGCGCCAGCAGCCAAGATATATCTCGGGGTACTAACTATGGCTACACCTTC.

The CDR3 reads CASSLGRGFEAYTEAFF. The CDR3 DNA reads TGCGCCAGCAGCTTGGGTAGGGGTTTTGAAGCGTACACTGAAGCTTTCTTT. The chain uses TRBV5-1 and TRBJ1-1, with TRBD1 as a possible D gene (5 bases). V was cut by 0 bases and J by 3 bases, with 18 bases left in between. The CDR3 length is 17 residues. The germline gives CDR1 SGHRS, CDR2 YFSETQ.

J is TRBJ2-5 and V is TRBV5-6, with D perhaps TRBD2 (7 bases). There are 14 residues in the CDR3. The V end was cut by 4 bases, the J end by 1 base, with 11 bases between. Germline CDR1 SGHDT, CDR2 YYEEEE. The CDR3 DNA follows: TGTGCCAGCAGCCCCCGGGGGGCCCAAGAGACCCAGTACTTC. It translates to CASSPRGAQETQYF.

The V and J genes are TRBV6-1 and TRBJ2-2; 8 bases line up with TRBD1. V lost 2 bases, J lost 6 bases, and 20 bases stayed unmatched. The CDR3 extends over 20 amino acids. The germline V gene encodes CDR1 MNHNS and CDR2 SASEGT. CDR3 in amino acids: CASSESILVGQGKAAGELFF. The CDR3 DNA follows: TGTGCCAGCAGTGAATCTATCTTGGTAGGACAGGGAAAGGCGGCCGGGGAGCTGTTTTTT.

The V gene is TRBV20-1, the J gene TRBJ1-4; D not resolved. V lost 3 bases to trimming and J lost 4 bases, with 9 bases between them. Germline V gene data show CDR1 as DFQATT and CDR2 as SNEGSKA (reference sequence). The CDR3 length is 13 residues. CDR3 amino acids: CSASSPINEKLFF. The CDR3, as DNA: TGCAGTGCTAGTTCCCCAATTAATGAAAAACTGTTTTTT.

The gene calls are TRBV7-2 and TRBJ1-2; D is unclear. Germline V CDR1 and CDR2: SGHTA, FQGNSA. V lost 1 base to trimming and J lost 5 bases, with 14 bases between them. The CDR3 totals 15 residues. The CDR3 loop is CASSLGNGPEYGYTF. The CDR3 DNA reads TGTGCCAGCAGCTTAGGGAATGGTCCGGAGTATGGCTACACCTTC.

The J gene is TRBJ2-4, the V gene TRBV10-1, with D possibly being TRBD1 (6 bases). The V and J ends lost 2 bases and 10 bases respectively, with 9 bases between them. CDR3 size: 12 residues. The germline gives CDR1 WNHNN, CDR2 SYGVQD (reference sequence). DNA of the CDR3: TGCGCCAGCAGTGAGGGCAGGGGAATTCAGTACTTC. Translating it yields CASSEGRGIQYF.

V gene TRBV21-1 combines with J gene TRBJ1-1. TRBV21-1 is deemed a pseudogene. The CDR3 contains 18 residues. CDR3 in DNA: TGTGCCAGCAAGGCTGGCCCCGAATGGGGGGGCGTGGGCACTGAAGCTTTCTTT. Translation: CASKAGPEWGGVGTEAFF.

The chain joins TRBV5-1 to TRBJ1-1; tentatively, D is TRBD1 (6 bases). This CDR3 is built from 14 residues. Germline CDR1 and CDR2: SGHRS and YFSETQ. Trimming removed 5 bases from V and 5 bases from J, with 16 bases in between. CDR3 coding DNA: TGCGCCAGCAGGGAACAGGGTTTAAATACTGAAGCTTTCTTT. Translation gives CASREQGLNTEAFF.

V gene TRBV12-3 or TRBV12-4 combines with J gene TRBJ1-2; possible D gene TRBD1, 6 bases. Trimming pared 4 bases from V and 7 bases from J, leaving 10 bases between. The CDR3 totals 12 residues. CDR3 protein: CASSSQGFGYTF. The DNA for the CDR3 is TGTGCCAGCAGTTCACAGGGATTTGGCTACACCTTC.

This clone appeared once. V usage is TRBV10-3 and J usage is TRBJ1-2, with 7 bases identical to TRBD1. The CDR3 runs to 15 residues. Trimming removed 1 base from V and 2 bases from J; junction bases left unmatched: 4. From germline, CDR1 is ENHRY and CDR2 SYGVKD. Here the CDR3 reads CAISEFTGDNYGYTF. Written as DNA, the CDR3 is TGTGCCATCAGTGAGTTCACAGGGGACAACTATGGCTACACCTTC.

This clone appeared a single time. The rearrangement joins TRBV4-2 to TRBJ1-2, with D maybe TRBD1 (6 bases). V was pared by 3 bases and J by 4 bases, with 9 bases between. CDR1 is LGHNA, CDR2 YNFKEQ, per germline. The CDR3 is 13 amino acids. The CDR3 nucleotides read TGTGCCAGCAGCCATGGGGGCTCCTATGGCTACACCTTC. It is translated as CASSHGGSYGYTF.

J is TRBJ2-5 and V is TRBV5-1; 11 bases map to TRBD2. The germline CDR1 and CDR2 sequences are SGHRS and YFSETQ. V was pared by 4 bases and J by 5 bases, with 10 bases of the junction left unmatched. The CDR3 consists of 16 residues. DNA of the CDR3: TGCGCCAGCAGCATGACCCTTCTAGCGGGGGGTGAGACCCAGTACTTC. Its translation is CASSMTLLAGGETQYF.

V and J are TRBV5-6 and TRBJ1-6; TRBD1 is a possible D gene (5 bases). V dropped 4 bases and J dropped 6 bases, with 11 bases sitting between them. The germline V gene encodes CDR1 SGHDT and CDR2 YYEEEE. This CDR3 has 14 residues. CDR3 amino acids: CASSIGTPNSPLHF. The CDR3 DNA sequence: TGTGCCAGCAGCATCGGGACTCCTAATTCACCCCTCCACTTT. Based on the CDR3 plus reference TRBV5-6 and TRBJ1-6, the full variable domain is DAGVTQSPTHLIKTRGQQVTLRCSPKSGHDTVSWYQQALGQGPQFIFQYYEEEERQRGNFPDRFSGHQFPNYSSELNVNALLLGDSALYLCASSIGTPNSPLHFGNGTRLTVT.

This rearrangement joins TRBV18 to TRBJ1-1; a weak D match, TRBD1 (5 bases). The ends were cut back, 2 bases at V and 1 base at J, with 5 bases in the middle. The CDR3 runs to 13 residues. The V gene's germline CDR1 is KGHSH and CDR2 LQKENI. The CDR3 DNA sequence: TGTGCCAGCTCACCAGGGGCGAACACTGAAGCTTTCTTT. Amino acid sequence: CASSPGANTEAFF.

V is TRBV12-3 or TRBV12-4 and J is TRBJ2-5, with D possibly matching TRBD1 (6 bases). The CDR3 runs to 13 residues. Between the trimmed V and J ends, which lost 7 bases and 7 bases, there was a span of 16 bases. The CDR3 sequence: CASTMRGSGTQYF. The CDR3 nucleotides read TGTGCCAGCACCATGAGGGGGTCGGGGACCCAGTACTTC.

The rearrangement uses TRBV3-1 (or the pseudogene TRBV3-2) and TRBJ1-4, with D unclear. CDR1 is LGHDT, CDR2 YNNKEL, per germline (reference sequence). The CDR3 sequence is 17 residues long. V gave up 1 base and J gave up 3 bases, with 15 bases separating them. CDR3: CASSQAGEGLSNEKLFF. The CDR3 DNA reads TGTGCCAGCAGCCAAGCAGGAGAGGGATTATCTAATGAAAAACTGTTTTTT.

The gene calls are TRBV2 and TRBJ2-3; D is perhaps TRBD1 (5 bases). The CDR3 sequence is 14 residues long. Germline V lookup: CDR1 SNHLY, CDR2 FYNNEI. V lost 1 base and J lost 2, with 7 bases in between. The CDR3 region has the DNA TGTGCCAGCAGTGAAGGGGGCCCCACAGATACGCAGTATTTT. Protein: CASSEGGPTDTQYF.

The chain uses TRBV6-5 and TRBJ1-2, with a tentative D call TRBD1 (5 bases). The CDR3 extends over 14 amino acids. Germline V gives CDR1 MNHEY, CDR2 SVGAGI. V dropped 5 bases and J dropped 3 bases, with 13 bases sitting between them. CDR3 in amino acids: CASSPMTEDYGYTF. The CDR3, as DNA: TGTGCCAGCAGTCCGATGACAGAAGACTATGGCTACACCTTC.

A note on this clone: The conserved closing phenylalanine or tryptophan is absent in this CDR3, likely reflecting a read error. The limits of the CDR3 on the DNA are not certain, so only TCRdb's listed CDR3 is given. V is TRBV30 and J is TRBJ1-2; TRBD1, as called in the table, went unchecked against the DNA. The CDR3 has 11 residues if both end residues are counted. CDR1 and CDR2 (germline): GTSNPN, SVGIG (reference sequence). The CDR3 reads CAWSVAGVLWS.